This T cell receptor (beta chain) was found in a study of blood T cells in healthy people across ages. Study results and limitations: Those diversity estimates obtained from one million T cells were thought to be underestimates. Naive T cell percentage and TCR beta diversity correlated strongly. Relative to aged donors, long-lived donors carried more naive CD4+ cells and displayed higher diversity.

This clonotype came up a few times. The antigen remains undetermined. Then a second PCR, running roughly 7 to 11 cycles, was carried out with a sample-barcoded 5' primer and a J-beta primer mix. TCRdb re-called the 5' RACE reads with MiXCR, one entry per CDR3 protein. Of about 780,000 distinct CDR3 sequences in the sample, approximately 24% were seen once. This CDR3 has 14 amino acids. Trimming at V came to 4 bases and at J to 10 bases, leaving 5 bases not matched to a gene. Germline V gives CDR1 SGHRS, CDR2 YFSETQ. The same sample was also used in a study of T cells of mothers and their children.

Sample: blood. This clonotype was sampled from a boy younger than 18 in good health. The chain combines TRBV5-1 with TRBJ2-1, with TRBD2 matching over 13 bases. Here the CDR3 DNA reads TGCGCCAGCAGCCCCGGGACTAGCGGGGCCGAGCAGTTCTTC. It translates to CASSPGTSGAEQFF.